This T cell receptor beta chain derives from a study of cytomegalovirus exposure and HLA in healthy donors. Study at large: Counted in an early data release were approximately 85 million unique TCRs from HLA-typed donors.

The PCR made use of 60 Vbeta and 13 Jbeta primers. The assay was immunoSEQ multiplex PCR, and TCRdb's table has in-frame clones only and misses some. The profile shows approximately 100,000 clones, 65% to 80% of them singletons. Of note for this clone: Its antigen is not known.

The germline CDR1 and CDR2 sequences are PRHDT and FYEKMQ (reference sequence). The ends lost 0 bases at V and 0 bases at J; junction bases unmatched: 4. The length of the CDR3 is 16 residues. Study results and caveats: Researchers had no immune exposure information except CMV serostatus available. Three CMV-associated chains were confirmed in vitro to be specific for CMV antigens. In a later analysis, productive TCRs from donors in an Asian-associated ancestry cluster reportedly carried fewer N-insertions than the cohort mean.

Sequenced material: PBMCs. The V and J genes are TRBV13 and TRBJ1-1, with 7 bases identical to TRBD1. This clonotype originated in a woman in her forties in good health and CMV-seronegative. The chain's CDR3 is CASSLGGTAMNTEAFF. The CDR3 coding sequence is TGTGCCAGCAGCTTAGGCGGGACAGCTATGAACACTGAAGCTTTCTTT.